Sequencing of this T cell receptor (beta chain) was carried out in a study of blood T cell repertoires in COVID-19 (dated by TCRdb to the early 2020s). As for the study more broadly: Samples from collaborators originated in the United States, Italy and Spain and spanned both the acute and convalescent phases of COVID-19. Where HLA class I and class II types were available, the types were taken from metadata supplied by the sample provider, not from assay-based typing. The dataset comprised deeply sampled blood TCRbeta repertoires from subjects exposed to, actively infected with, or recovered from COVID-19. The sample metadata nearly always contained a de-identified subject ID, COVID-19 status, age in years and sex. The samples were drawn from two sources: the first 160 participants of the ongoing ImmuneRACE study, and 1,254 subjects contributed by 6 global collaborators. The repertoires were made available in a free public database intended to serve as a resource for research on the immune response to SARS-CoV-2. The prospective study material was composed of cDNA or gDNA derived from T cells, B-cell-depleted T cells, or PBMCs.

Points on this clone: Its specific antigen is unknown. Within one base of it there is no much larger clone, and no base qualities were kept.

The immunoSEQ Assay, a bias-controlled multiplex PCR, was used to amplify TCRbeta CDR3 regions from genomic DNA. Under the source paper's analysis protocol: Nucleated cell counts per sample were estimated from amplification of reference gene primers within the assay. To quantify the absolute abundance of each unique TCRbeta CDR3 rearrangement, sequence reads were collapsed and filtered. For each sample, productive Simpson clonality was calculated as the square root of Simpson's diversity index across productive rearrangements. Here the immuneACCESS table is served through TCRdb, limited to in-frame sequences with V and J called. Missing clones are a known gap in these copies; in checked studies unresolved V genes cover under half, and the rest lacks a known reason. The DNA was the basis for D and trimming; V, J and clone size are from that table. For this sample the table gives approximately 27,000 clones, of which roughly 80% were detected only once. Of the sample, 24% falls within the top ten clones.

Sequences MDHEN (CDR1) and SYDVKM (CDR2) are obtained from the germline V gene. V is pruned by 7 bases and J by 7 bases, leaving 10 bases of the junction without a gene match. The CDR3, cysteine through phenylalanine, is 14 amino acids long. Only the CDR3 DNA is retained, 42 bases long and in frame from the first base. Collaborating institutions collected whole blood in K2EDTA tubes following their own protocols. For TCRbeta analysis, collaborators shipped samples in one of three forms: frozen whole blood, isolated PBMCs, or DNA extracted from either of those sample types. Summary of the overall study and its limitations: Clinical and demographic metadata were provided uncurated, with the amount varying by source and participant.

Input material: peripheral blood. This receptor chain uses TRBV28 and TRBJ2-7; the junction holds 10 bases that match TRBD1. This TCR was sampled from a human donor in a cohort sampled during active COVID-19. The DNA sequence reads TGTGCCAGCACCGACAGGGGGCGTTTGAGGGAGCAGTACTTC. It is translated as CASTDRGRLREQYF. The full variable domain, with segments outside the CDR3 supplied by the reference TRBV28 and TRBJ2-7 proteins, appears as DVKVTQSSRYLVKRTGEKVFLECVQDMDHENMFWYRQDPGLGLRLIYFSYDVKMKEKGDIPEGYSVSREKKERFSLILESASTNQTSMYLCASTDRGRLREQYFGPGTRLTVT.